This TCR beta chain was sequenced in a study of blood T cells in healthy people across ages. Study-wide results and caveats: The study found more naive CD4+ cells and higher diversity in long-lived than aged donors. Any conclusive comparison of naive versus antigen-experienced cells was prevented by using unsorted PBMCs.

Concerning this clonotype itself: Its antigen is unidentified.

V lost 1 base, J lost 12 bases, and 10 bases lay in between. The CDR3 runs 13 residues. From germline, CDR1 is LGHDT and CDR2 YNNKEL (reference sequence). For the second PCR, which ran for roughly 6 to 12 cycles, a sample-barcoded 5' primer and a J-beta primer mix were used. TCRdb ran MiXCR on the 5' RACE reads and lists one entry per CDR3 protein. The sample lists some 900,000 distinct CDR3 sequences, around 48% occurring once. The sequence came from a man aged 25-45 years in good health. The specimen was blood. This rearrangement joins TRBV3-1 to TRBJ1-6; D not certain. CDR3 DNA: TGTGCCAGCAGCCAAGGAATGAGTGGACCCCTCCACTTT. Protein: CASSQGMSGPLHF.